This T cell receptor beta chain was sequenced during a study of blood T cell repertoires in COVID-19 (TCRdb year 2020). For context, the study as a whole: Recovered participants in ImmuneRACE Cohort 3 were defined by two consecutive negative NP/OP PCR tests, clearance by a healthcare professional, or resolution of symptoms. A de-identified subject ID, COVID-19 status, age in years and sex were almost always included in the sample metadata. The collaborator samples originated in the United States, Italy and Spain and spanned the acute and convalescent phases of COVID-19. Samples were obtained from the ongoing ImmuneRACE study (first 160 participants) and from roughly 1,300 subjects provided by 6 global collaborators. The repertoires were released in a freely available public database intended as a resource for research on the immune response to SARS-CoV-2. The dataset comprised deeply sampled blood TCRbeta repertoires from subjects exposed to, actively infected with, or recovered from COVID-19. HLA class I and class II types, where available, came from metadata supplied by the sample provider rather than from assay-based typing. The prospective study material was composed of cDNA or gDNA derived from T cells, B-cell-depleted T cells, or PBMCs. Overall study results and their limits: The quantity of clinical and demographic metadata differed by source and by participant and was supplied without curation.

According to the germline V gene, CDR1 reads MDHEN and CDR2 reads SYDVKM. The cysteine opens and the phenylalanine closes a CDR3 of 14 amino acids. Just the 42-base CDR3 DNA is kept, in frame starting at base 1. Unmatched junction bases come to 5, with V trimmed by 4 bases and J by 7 bases. As to this clone: Its recognized antigen is unknown. No base qualities exist here, and no much larger clone lies one base off it.

Participants in the prospective study were enrolled through a virtual design, were aged roughly 18 to 100 years, and lived in roughly 24 United States geographic areas. Cohort assignment in the prospective study relied on participant-reported clinical history from a screening survey and a study questionnaire. Mobile phlebotomists in the prospective study collected whole blood, serum and a nasopharyngeal or oropharyngeal swab from every participant. Over a roughly 2-month period, participants in the prospective study had the option of providing additional blood draws and questionnaires. Prospective study blood samples were shipped either frozen or at room temperature before DNA extraction. TCRbeta CDR3 regions were amplified from genomic DNA using the immunoSEQ Assay, a bias-controlled multiplex PCR. The original pipeline was this. The number of nucleated cells in each sample was estimated from the amplification of reference gene primers within the assay. To quantify the absolute abundance of each unique TCRbeta CDR3 rearrangement, sequence reads were collapsed and filtered. Productive Simpson clonality was computed per sample as the square root of Simpson's diversity index over productive rearrangements. TCRdb stores this immuneACCESS table with in-frame sequences only. Part of the clones is absent; in the studies checked, under half of the shortfall reflects unresolved V genes, and no reason is known for the rest. That table furnishes V, J and clone size, whereas the DNA furnished D and trimming. The table for this sample lists about 170,000 clones; 70% to 80% of them were counted only once. Of the sample, 15% to 20% is held by the ten largest clones.

The sequence derives from a woman in her 70s in a cohort exposed to, infected with or recovered from COVID-19 (not recorded which). The chain couples TRBV28 to TRBJ1-2; 11 junctional bases match TRBD1. Material: PBMCs or T cells enriched from blood (not recorded which). The DNA is as follows: TGTGCCAGCAGTTCATCGGGACAGGGGGGTGGCTACACCTTC. Translated, it gives CASSSSGQGGGYTF.